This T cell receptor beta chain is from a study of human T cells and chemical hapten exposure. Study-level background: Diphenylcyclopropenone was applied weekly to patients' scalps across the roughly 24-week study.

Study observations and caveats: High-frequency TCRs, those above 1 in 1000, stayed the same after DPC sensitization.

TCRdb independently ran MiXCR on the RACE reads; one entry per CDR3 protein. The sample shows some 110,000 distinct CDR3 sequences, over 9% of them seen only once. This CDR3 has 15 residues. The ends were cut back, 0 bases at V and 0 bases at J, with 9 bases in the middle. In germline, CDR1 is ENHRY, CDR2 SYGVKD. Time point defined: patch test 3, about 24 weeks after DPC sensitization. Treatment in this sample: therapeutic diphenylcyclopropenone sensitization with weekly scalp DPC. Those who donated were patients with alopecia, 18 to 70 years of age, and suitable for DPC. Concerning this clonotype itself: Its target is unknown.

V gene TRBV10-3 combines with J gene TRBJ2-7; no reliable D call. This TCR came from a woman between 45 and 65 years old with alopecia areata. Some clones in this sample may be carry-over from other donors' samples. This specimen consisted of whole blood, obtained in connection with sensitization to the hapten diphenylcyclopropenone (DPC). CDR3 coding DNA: TGTGCCATCAGTGAGTCGGGCGTAGTCTCCTACGAGCAGTACTTC. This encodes CAISESGVVSYEQYF.